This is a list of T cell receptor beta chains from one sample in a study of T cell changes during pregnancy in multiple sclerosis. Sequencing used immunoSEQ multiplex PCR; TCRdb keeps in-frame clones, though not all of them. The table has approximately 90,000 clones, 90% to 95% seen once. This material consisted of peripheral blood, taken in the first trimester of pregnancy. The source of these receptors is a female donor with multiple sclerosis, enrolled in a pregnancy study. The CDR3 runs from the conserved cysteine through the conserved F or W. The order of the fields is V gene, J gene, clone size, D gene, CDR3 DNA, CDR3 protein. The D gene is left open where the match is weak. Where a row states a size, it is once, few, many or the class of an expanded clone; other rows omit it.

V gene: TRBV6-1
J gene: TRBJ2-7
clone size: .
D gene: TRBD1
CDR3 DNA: TGTGCCAGCAGTGCCCTGGGACAGGATCGGTACGAGCAGTACTTC
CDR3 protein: CASSALGQDRYEQYF

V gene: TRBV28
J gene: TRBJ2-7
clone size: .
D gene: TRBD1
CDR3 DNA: TGTGCCAGCAGGGGAACTCGACAGGGGGCGTACGAGCAGTACTTC
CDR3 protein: CASRGTRQGAYEQYF

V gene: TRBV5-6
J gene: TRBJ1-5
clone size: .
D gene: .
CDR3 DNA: TGTGCCAGCAGCTCGTTGGCGGAGACAGGCAATCAGCCCCAGCATTTT
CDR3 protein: CASSSLAETGNQPQHF

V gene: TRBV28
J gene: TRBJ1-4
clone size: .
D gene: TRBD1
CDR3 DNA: TGTGCCAGCAGTTTAGGCGGGACAGCTAATGAAAAACTGTTTTTT
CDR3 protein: CASSLGGTANEKLFF

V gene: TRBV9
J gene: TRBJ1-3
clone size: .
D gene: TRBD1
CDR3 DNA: TGTGCCAGCAGCGTAGGCTTGGGACAGGGGATCGGCTCTGGAAACACCATATATTTT
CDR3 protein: CASSVGLGQGIGSGNTIYF

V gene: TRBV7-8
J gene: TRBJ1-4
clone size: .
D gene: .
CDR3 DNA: TGTGCCAGCAGCCCGCATTTGGCGGGAAAGGAGGATGAAAAACTGTTTTTT
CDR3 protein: CASSPHLAGKEDEKLFF

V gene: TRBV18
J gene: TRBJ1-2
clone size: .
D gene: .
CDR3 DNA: TGTGCCAGCTCACCAAACGGCGGCTATGGCTACACCTTC
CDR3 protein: CASSPNGGYGYTF

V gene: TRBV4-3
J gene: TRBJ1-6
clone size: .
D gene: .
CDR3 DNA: TGCGCCAGCAGCCAAGATGGGTTCGTCAGGTCAAATTCACCCCTCCACTTT
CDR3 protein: CASSQDGFVRSNSPLHF

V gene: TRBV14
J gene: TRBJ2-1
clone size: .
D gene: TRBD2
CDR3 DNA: TGTGCCAGCAGCCAAGAAGCCATAGCGGGAGGCCTCTACAATGAGCAGTTCTTC
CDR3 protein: CASSQEAIAGGLYNEQFF

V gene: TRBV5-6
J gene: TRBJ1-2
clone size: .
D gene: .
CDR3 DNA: TGTGCCAGCAGCAATCCGACAGGAGTCTATGGCTACACCTTC
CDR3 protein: CASSNPTGVYGYTF

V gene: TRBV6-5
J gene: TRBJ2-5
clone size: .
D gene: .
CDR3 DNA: TGTGCCAGCAGTTACCTGGACAGCCAAGAGACCCAGTACTTC
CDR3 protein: CASSYLDSQETQYF

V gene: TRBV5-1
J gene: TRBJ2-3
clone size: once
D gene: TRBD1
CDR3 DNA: TGCGCCAGCAGCTTGGGACAGGGCGCAGATACGCAGTATTTT
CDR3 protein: CASSLGQGADTQYF

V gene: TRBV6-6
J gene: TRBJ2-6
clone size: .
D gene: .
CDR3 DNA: TGTGCCAGCAGTTACTCGTTGCAGGGAGGAGCCAACGTCCTGACTTTC
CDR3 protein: CASSYSLQGGANVLTF

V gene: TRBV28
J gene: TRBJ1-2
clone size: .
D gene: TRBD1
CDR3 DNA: TGTGCCAGTCGGCGGACAGGGGGATATGGCTACACCTTC
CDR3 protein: CASRRTGGYGYTF

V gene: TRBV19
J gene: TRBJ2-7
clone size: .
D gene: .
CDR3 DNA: TGTGCCAGTAGTATCCTGGCGGGAAACTACGAGCAGTACTTC
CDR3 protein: CASSILAGNYEQYF